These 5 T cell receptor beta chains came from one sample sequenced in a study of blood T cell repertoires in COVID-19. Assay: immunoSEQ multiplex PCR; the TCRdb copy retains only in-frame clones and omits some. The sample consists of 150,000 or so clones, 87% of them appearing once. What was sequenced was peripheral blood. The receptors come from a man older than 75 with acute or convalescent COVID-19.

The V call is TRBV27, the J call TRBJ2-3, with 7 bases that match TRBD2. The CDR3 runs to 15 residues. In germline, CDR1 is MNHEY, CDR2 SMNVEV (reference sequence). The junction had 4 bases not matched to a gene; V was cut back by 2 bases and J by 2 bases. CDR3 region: CASSLRGRATDTQYF. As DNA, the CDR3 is TGTGCCAGCAGTTTACGGGGGAGGGCCACAGATACGCAGTATTTT.

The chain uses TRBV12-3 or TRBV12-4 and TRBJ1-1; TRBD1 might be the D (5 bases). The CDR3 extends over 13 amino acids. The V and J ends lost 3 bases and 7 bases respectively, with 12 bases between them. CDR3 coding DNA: TGTGCCAGCAGTTTCCGGGGGGGTGGTGAAGCTTTCTTT. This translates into CASSFRGGGEAFF.

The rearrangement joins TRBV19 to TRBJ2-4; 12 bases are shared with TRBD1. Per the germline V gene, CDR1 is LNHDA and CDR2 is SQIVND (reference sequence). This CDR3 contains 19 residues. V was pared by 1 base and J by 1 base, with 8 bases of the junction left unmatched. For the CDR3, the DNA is TGTGCCAGTAGTATAGGTGGGACAGGGGGCAAGGGGGCCAAAAACATTCAGTACTTC. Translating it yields CASSIGGTGGKGAKNIQYF.

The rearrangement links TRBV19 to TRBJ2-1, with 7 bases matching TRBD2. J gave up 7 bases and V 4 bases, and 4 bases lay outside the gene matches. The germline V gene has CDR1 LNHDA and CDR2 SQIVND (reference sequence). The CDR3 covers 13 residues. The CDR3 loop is CASSTSAGNEQFF. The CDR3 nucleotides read TGTGCCAGTAGTACCTCAGCGGGAAATGAGCAGTTCTTC. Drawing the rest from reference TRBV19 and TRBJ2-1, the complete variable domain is DGGITQSPKYLFRKEGQNVTLSCEQNLNHDAMYWYRQDPGQGLRLIYYSQIVNDFQKGDIAEGYSVSREKKESFPLTVTSAQKNPTAFYLCASSTSAGNEQFFGPGTRLTVL.

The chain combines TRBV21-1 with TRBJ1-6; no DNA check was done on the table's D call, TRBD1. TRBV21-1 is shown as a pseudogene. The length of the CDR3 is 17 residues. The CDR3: CASSKPPPGTANSPLHF. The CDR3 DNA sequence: TGTGCCAGCAGCAAACCCCCTCCAGGGACAGCAAATTCACCCCTCCACTTT.